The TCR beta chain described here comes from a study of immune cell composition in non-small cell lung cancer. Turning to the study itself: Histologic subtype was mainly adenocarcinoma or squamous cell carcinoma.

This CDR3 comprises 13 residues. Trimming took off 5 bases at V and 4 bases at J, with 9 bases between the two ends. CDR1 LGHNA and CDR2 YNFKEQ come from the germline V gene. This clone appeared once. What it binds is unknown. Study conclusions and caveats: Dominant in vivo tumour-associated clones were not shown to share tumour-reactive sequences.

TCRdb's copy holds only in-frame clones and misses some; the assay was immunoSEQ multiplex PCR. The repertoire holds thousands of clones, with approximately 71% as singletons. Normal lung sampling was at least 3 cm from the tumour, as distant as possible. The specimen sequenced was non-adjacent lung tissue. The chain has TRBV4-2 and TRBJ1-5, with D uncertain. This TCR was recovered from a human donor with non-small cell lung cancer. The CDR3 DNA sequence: TGTGCCAGCAGCTTGGGAGAGAATCAGCCCCAGCATTTT. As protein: CASSLGENQPQHF.